One and the same sample provided the 30 T cell receptor beta chains below, sequenced in a study of blood T cell repertoires in COVID-19. Using immunoSEQ multiplex PCR, the repertoire was profiled, and TCRdb retains in-frame clones only, with some absent. This table has about 240,000 clones, approximately 87% appearing once. Sequencing was carried out using peripheral blood. The source of these receptors is a man aged 55 to 70 with acute or convalescent COVID-19.

V usage is TRBV9 and J usage is TRBJ2-6; 8 nucleotides line up with TRBD2. Trimming took 1 base from V and 0 from J; bases not matched to a gene: 9. Germline CDR1 SGDLS, CDR2 YYNGEE. This CDR3 region has 19 residues. In nucleotides, the CDR3 is TGTGCCAGCAGCGTAAGCCTAGCGGGTATCAGCTCTGGGGCCAACGTCCTGACTTTC. This sequence encodes CASSVSLAGISSGANVLTF.

This rearrangement joins TRBV3-1 (or the pseudogene TRBV3-2) to TRBJ2-7; D is ambiguous. Germline CDR1 LGHDT, CDR2 YNNKEL (reference sequence). The V end lost 4 bases, the J end lost 6 bases, and 10 bases lay between the germline ends. CDR3 length: 12 amino acids. CDR3 nucleotide sequence: TGTGCCAGCAGCCCCACTATAGGCGAGCAGTACTTC. Residues: CASSPTIGEQYF.

This chain joins TRBV7-9 and TRBJ1-5, with 9 bases aligning to TRBD1. The V gene's germline CDR1 is SEHNR and CDR2 FQNEAQ (reference sequence). V shed 3 bases and J 2 bases; nucleotides not matched to a gene: 8. This CDR3 is 17 amino acids long. CDR3 sequence: CASSLVAGQGRNQPQHF. The DNA for the CDR3 is TGTGCCAGCAGCTTGGTGGCGGGACAGGGCCGCAATCAGCCCCAGCATTTT.

The chain is built from TRBV6-5 and TRBJ2-1; possibly TRBD1 for D (5 bases). The ends were cut back, 5 bases at V and 8 bases at J, with 13 bases in the middle. The CDR3 runs 13 residues. Germline values: CDR1 MNHEY, CDR2 SVGAGI. The CDR3 loop is CASSRGQGDEQFF. CDR3 in DNA: TGTGCCAGCAGTAGGGGTCAAGGCGATGAGCAGTTCTTC.

The chain links TRBV18 to TRBJ2-7, with D perhaps matching TRBD1 (6 bases). Looked up from germline, CDR1 is KGHSH and CDR2 is LQKENI. V lost 3 bases, J lost 3 bases, and 15 bases lay in between. There are 15 residues in the CDR3. DNA of the CDR3: TGTGCCAGCTCACCTCTCCCCGGACAGCTCTACGAGCAGTACTTC. It is translated as CASSPLPGQLYEQYF.

This clone showed up just once. The rearrangement uses TRBV4-3 and TRBJ1-2; D call uncertain. The CDR3 runs 16 residues. CDR1 LGHNA and CDR2 YSLEER come from the germline V gene. The germline V and J ends were trimmed by 2 bases and 6 bases, with 19 bases remaining between them. The CDR3 loop reads CASSQYSGSGMDGYTF. CDR3 in DNA: TGCGCCAGCAGCCAATATTCGGGGTCCGGGATGGATGGCTACACCTTC.

The chain couples TRBV11-3 to TRBJ2-7; possible D gene TRBD2, 5 bases. Deletions cut 3 bases from V and 2 bases from J, with 11 bases between. Germline V gene data show CDR1 as SGHNT and CDR2 as YENEEA. This CDR3 comprises 14 residues. CDR3 sequence reads: CASSFAEDTYEQYF. In nucleotides, the CDR3 is TGTGCCAGCAGCTTTGCGGAGGATACCTACGAGCAGTACTTC. The full variable domain, with the rest looked up from reference TRBV11-3 and TRBJ2-7, is EAGVVQSPRYKIIEKKQPVAFWCNPISGHNTLYWYLQNLGQGPELLIRYENEEAVDDSQLPKDRFSAERLKGVDSTLKIQPAELGDSAVYLCASSFAEDTYEQYFGPGTRLTVT.

The J gene is TRBJ1-1, the V gene TRBV6-4, with TRBD1 matching over 12 bases. From germline, CDR1 is MRHNA and CDR2 SNTAGT. The CDR3 sequence is 18 residues long. The junction had 15 bases not matched to a gene; V was cut back by 9 bases and J by 1 base. CDR3 region: CASPHPGQGARWNTEAFF. In nucleotides, the CDR3 is TGTGCCAGTCCCCACCCGGGACAGGGGGCGAGGTGGAACACTGAAGCTTTCTTT.

This clone was observed many times. CDR3: CAWSPYSGIGYGYTF. In DNA, the CDR3 is TGTGCCTGGAGTCCATACTCAGGGATCGGCTATGGCTACACCTTC. The chain carries TRBV30 and TRBJ1-2; the D gene is possibly TRBD1 (5 bases). Germline CDR1 and CDR2: GTSNPN and SVGIG (reference sequence). Trimming pared 2 bases from V and 4 bases from J, leaving 17 bases between. The length of the CDR3 is 15 residues.

The V and J genes are TRBV6-2 or TRBV6-3 and TRBJ1-2, with a weak D call TRBD1 (5 bases). V lost 5 bases and J lost 5, with 12 bases in between. The CDR3 loop spans 13 amino acids. CDR1 is MNHEY, CDR2 SVGEGT, per germline. The CDR3 region is CASSLARQYGYTF. The CDR3 DNA reads as TGTGCCAGCAGTCTCGCTCGACAGTATGGCTACACCTTC.

The chain's CDR3 is CASSRSQGTEAFF. The CDR3 coding sequence is TGTGCCAGCAGCCGTAGTCAGGGAACTGAAGCTTTCTTT. The V gene is TRBV3-1 (or the pseudogene TRBV3-2), the J gene TRBJ1-1, with a weak D call TRBD1 (5 bases). Germline assignment: CDR1 LGHDT and CDR2 YNNKEL (reference sequence). The CDR3 is 13 residues long. V lost 4 bases, J lost 5 bases, and 11 bases lay in between.

This clone was observed a few times. This chain joins TRBV4-3 and TRBJ1-4; D is perhaps TRBD1 (5 bases). Germline V CDR1 and CDR2: LGHNA, YSLEER. The CDR3 runs to 15 residues. The V end was cut by 2 bases, the J end by 5 bases, with 12 bases between. CDR3 nucleotides: TGCGCCAGCAGCCAAAGACAGTTGAGAAATGAAAAACTGTTTTTT. Translating it yields CASSQRQLRNEKLFF.

The CDR3 DNA reads as TGTGCCAGCAGTTTTAGGGGGATGCGATTCACAGATACGCAGTATTTT. It encodes CASSFRGMRFTDTQYF. The V call is TRBV28, the J call TRBJ2-3, with D possibly matching TRBD1 (6 bases). CDR3 size: 16 residues. Germline V gene lookup returns CDR1 MDHEN and CDR2 SYDVKM. Between the trimmed V and J ends, which lost 3 bases and 2 bases, there was a span of 15 bases.

V and J are TRBV10-3 and TRBJ2-7, with TRBD2 matching 10 bases. The CDR3 runs 12 residues. V lost 10 bases to trimming and J lost 4 bases; unmatched junction nucleotides: 4. The V gene's germline CDR1 is ENHRY and CDR2 SYGVKD. The CDR3 DNA is TGTGCCAGCCAAGCGGGAGGGTACGAGCAGTACTTC. This codes for CASQAGGYEQYF.

The genes are TRBV7-2 and TRBJ1-4; 7 nucleotides line up with TRBD1. With 4 bases clipped from V and 4 bases from J, the junction kept 3 bases outside the gene matches. CDR3 length equals 14 residues. Germline CDR1 reads SGHTA; CDR2 reads FQGNSA. The CDR3 protein is CASSSRQGNEKLFF. Here the CDR3 DNA reads TGTGCCAGCAGCTCCCGACAGGGTAATGAAAAACTGTTTTTT. Full variable domain (missing parts from reference TRBV7-2 and TRBJ1-4): GAGVSQSPSNKVTEKGKDVELRCDPISGHTALYWYRQSLGQGLEFLIYFQGNSAPDKSGLPSDRFSAERTGGSVSTLTIQRTQQEDSAVYLCASSSRQGNEKLFFGSGTQLSVL.

J is TRBJ1-2 and V is TRBV9, with D maybe TRBD1 (5 bases). V was shortened by 0 bases and J by 6 bases, with 12 bases between the two germline ends. Germline-derived CDR1 and CDR2 are SGDLS and YYNGEE. This CDR3 spans 14 amino acids. CDR3 protein: CASSVGQGGDGYTF. The CDR3 bases are TGTGCCAGCAGCGTAGGGCAGGGAGGGGATGGCTACACCTTC.

The chain employs TRBV15 and TRBJ2-1; D is perhaps TRBD2 (6 bases). The CDR3 covers 16 residues. Trimming took off 5 bases at V and 0 bases at J, with 14 bases between the two ends. Germline assignment: CDR1 LNHNV and CDR2 YYDKDF (reference sequence). The CDR3 bases are TGTGCCACCAGCGGGGGGACGGAAAACTCCTACAATGAGCAGTTCTTC. This sequence encodes CATSGGTENSYNEQFF.

V and J are TRBV12-3 or TRBV12-4 and TRBJ1-4; no definite D call. This CDR3 has 13 amino acids. Trimming took off 6 bases at V and 8 bases at J, with 13 bases between the two ends. CDR3 coding DNA: TGTGCCAGCAGAATGAGGGAGGGCGAAAAACTGTTTTTT. Translating gives CASRMREGEKLFF.

J is TRBJ2-7 and V is TRBV10-3, with 9 nucleotides matching TRBD1. The CDR3 consists of 15 residues. V dropped 6 bases and J dropped 3; count of bases not matched to a gene: 9. CDR1 is ENHRY and CDR2 is SYGVKD in the germline V gene. The DNA of the CDR3 is TGTGCCATCAGCCCTCCCGGACAGGGGATCTACGAGCAGTACTTC. Protein sequence: CAISPPGQGIYEQYF.

This clone was detected a few times. V usage is TRBV10-3 and J usage is TRBJ1-1; D is undetermined. The germline V gene has CDR1 ENHRY and CDR2 SYGVKD. The ends were cut back, 5 bases at V and 0 bases at J, with 7 bases in the middle. The CDR3 spans 13 residues. For the CDR3, the DNA is TGTGCCATCAGTTTACAGATGAACACTGAAGCTTTCTTT. This translates into CAISLQMNTEAFF.

This CDR3 reads CASSRSSSYNEQFF. For the CDR3, the DNA is TGCGCCAGCAGCCGGTCTAGCTCCTACAATGAGCAGTTCTTC. V is TRBV4-3 and J is TRBJ2-1, with no clear D. CDR1 and CDR2 (germline): LGHNA, YSLEER. Trimming stripped 4 bases from V and 0 bases from J, with 7 bases between. The CDR3 is 14 amino acids.

This clone was observed a few times. The gene calls are TRBV6-6 and TRBJ1-1; 8 nucleotides agree with TRBD1. The CDR3 consists of 15 residues. Per germline, CDR1 MNHNY and CDR2 SVGAGI (reference sequence). Trimming took 4 bases from V and 4 from J; bases not matched to a gene: 8. CDR3 protein: CASSLSTGDATEAFF. The CDR3 region has the DNA TGTGCCAGCAGTTTGTCGACAGGGGATGCCACTGAAGCTTTCTTT.

V and J are TRBV4-1 and TRBJ1-1, with a tentative D call TRBD1 (6 bases). The CDR3 runs 14 residues. Trimming shortened V by 3 bases and J by 8 bases, and 16 bases separated the two germline ends. Germline-derived CDR1 and CDR2 are MGHRA and YSYEKL. This CDR3 is CASSHPARGPEAFF. CDR3 bases: TGCGCCAGCAGCCACCCAGCCAGGGGCCCGGAAGCTTTCTTT.

The table lists this clone with a few counts. The chain uses TRBV14 and TRBJ1-6, with 7 nucleotides matching TRBD1. V lost 4 bases to trimming and J lost 6 bases; unmatched junction nucleotides: 0. The CDR3 is made up of 13 amino acids. CDR1 SGHDN and CDR2 FVKESK come from the germline V gene. The DNA of the CDR3 is TGTGCCAGCAGCCGGGACAGTAATTCACCCCTCCACTTT. This gives the protein CASSRDSNSPLHF.

The chain recombines TRBV19 with TRBJ2-5; the match to TRBD2 covers 12 bases. From germline, CDR1 is LNHDA and CDR2 SQIVND (reference sequence). This CDR3 is 15 amino acids long. V lost 5 bases and J lost 5; bases outside the gene matches: 6. The CDR3 is CASSSRTSGTETQYF. CDR3 DNA: TGTGCCAGTAGTTCGCGGACTAGCGGGACGGAGACCCAGTACTTC.

This chain joins TRBV19 and TRBJ2-3; weak D call: TRBD2 (6 bases). Per the germline V gene, CDR1 is LNHDA and CDR2 is SQIVND (reference sequence). The CDR3 covers 16 residues. The V end lost 6 bases, the J end lost 3 bases, and 19 bases lay between the germline ends. The CDR3 nucleotides read TGTGCCAGTAGCCAGTCGAGACTAGATAATACAGATACGCAGTATTTT. This sequence encodes CASSQSRLDNTDTQYF. Supplemented by reference TRBV19 and TRBJ2-3, the full variable domain reads DGGITQSPKYLFRKEGQNVTLSCEQNLNHDAMYWYRQDPGQGLRLIYYSQIVNDFQKGDIAEGYSVSREKKESFPLTVTSAQKNPTAFYLCASSQSRLDNTDTQYFGPGTRLTVL.

This clone was recorded only once. The chain combines TRBV7-9 with TRBJ2-7; D unclear. V was pared by 1 base and J by 1 base, with 14 bases between. Germline loops: CDR1 SEHNR, CDR2 FQNEAQ (reference sequence). The CDR3 is 16 amino acids. Written as DNA, the CDR3 is TGTGCCAGCAGCTTAGGGGCCACGTTCACTTCCTACGAGCAGTACTTC. Its protein is CASSLGATFTSYEQYF. The whole variable domain, filled in from reference TRBV7-9 and TRBJ2-7, reads DTGVSQNPRHKITKRGQNVTFRCDPISEHNRLYWYRQTLGQGPEFLTYFQNEAQLEKSRLLSDRFSAERPKGSFSTLEIQRTEQGDSAMYLCASSLGATFTSYEQYFGPGTRLTVT.

The V call is TRBV28, the J call TRBJ1-1; D gene ambiguous. There are 14 residues in the CDR3. Germline lookup yields CDR1 MDHEN and CDR2 SYDVKM. Trimming shortened V by 6 bases and J by 4 bases, and 15 bases separated the two germline ends. The CDR3 reads CASSLLRVPTEAFF. CDR3 bases: TGTGCCAGCAGCCTCCTGAGGGTCCCCACTGAAGCTTTCTTT.

The chain links TRBV20-1 to TRBJ2-4, with 9 bases that match TRBD1. J gave up 0 bases and V 3 bases, and 18 bases lay outside the gene matches. The CDR3 extends over 20 amino acids. The germline CDR1 and CDR2 sequences are DFQATT and SNEGSKA (reference sequence). The CDR3 bases are TGCAGTGCTAGTGCACCCACGGGACAGGGCAAACCCCTAGCCAAAAACATTCAGTACTTC. This codes for CSASAPTGQGKPLAKNIQYF.

The rearrangement joins TRBV28 to TRBJ2-7, with D perhaps matching TRBD2 (6 bases). This CDR3 region has 13 residues. The V end was cut by 2 bases, the J end by 3 bases, with 8 bases between. The germline CDR1 and CDR2 sequences are MDHEN and SYDVKM. CDR3 coding DNA: TGTGCCAGCAGTTTAGAGGGACTCTACGAGCAGTACTTC. It yields the protein CASSLEGLYEQYF.